Listed below are T cell receptor beta chains from one sample, sequenced in a study of cytomegalovirus exposure and HLA in healthy donors. The table came from immunoSEQ multiplex PCR; TCRdb's copy has only in-frame clones and leaves some out. The table includes about 360,000 clones, roughly 88% detected once. Sequencing was carried out using PBMCs. Receptors were obtained from a woman in her late teens or twenties in good health and CMV-seronegative. The conserved cysteine and the conserved F or W are not part of the CDR3 here. The D gene is left open where the match is weak.

TRBJ2-1 TRBV5-4 TRBD2 ASIPAGVRNEQF
TRBJ1-6 TRBV15 TRBD1 ATSTGQAQSPLH
TRBJ2-7 TRBV18 - ASSPPPGQGNPYEQY
TRBJ2-7 TRBV28 TRBD1 ASTRTGGGQY
TRBJ1-4 TRBV28 - ASSLQGGMEKLF
TRBJ1-2 TRBV7-2 - ASSPTVSYGYT
TRBJ1-1 TRBV5-1 - ASSLNQGFGTEAF
TRBJ1-3 TRBV7-9 TRBD1 ASSLGDSRMDTIY
TRBJ2-7 TRBV11-2 - ASSLVAENYEQY
TRBJ2-7 TRBV10-3 TRBD1 AISEGTGGAIGEQY
TRBJ2-4 TRBV27 TRBD2 ASRQREGG
TRBJ1-2 TRBV2 TRBD1 ASSSRTGVDT
TRBJ2-3 TRBV2 - ASSESAGYYVDTQY
TRBJ1-3 TRBV14 - ASSLDRFNTIY
TRBJ2-3 TRBV7-2 - ASSLGDFPTDTQY
TRBJ2-2 TRBV9 TRBD1 ASSPPWDRGGTGELF
TRBJ1-1 TRBV28 - ASSFYHTEAF
TRBJ2-3 TRBV11-2 TRBD2 ASRPGTSGGAGTQY
TRBJ2-2 TRBV5-1 - ASSLGGMNTGELF
TRBJ2-6 TRBV5-1 TRBD2 ASSLGPGGVSGANVLT
TRBJ2-7 TRBV6-5 TRBD2 ASRPYGRNYEQY
TRBJ1-4 TRBV2 TRBD1 ASTTGGYNEKLF
TRBJ2-1 TRBV7-8 - ASSLAHLRVLLDEQF
TRBJ2-2 TRBV30 TRBD1 AWILGTGLTGELF
TRBJ2-5 TRBV7-9 TRBD2 ASSHTSGGQETQY
TRBJ2-3 TRBV28 - ASSYVGKPTTDTQY
TRBJ1-3 TRBV7-9 - ASRARGHGNTIY
TRBJ2-3 TRBV27 - ASTHRGGQLRTDTQY
TRBJ2-7 TRBV19 TRBD1 ASSIGTGLGEQY